This paragraph covers one TCR beta chain sequence. Primers for the PCR totalled 60 Vbeta and 13 Jbeta. The table came from immunoSEQ multiplex PCR; TCRdb's copy has only in-frame clones and leaves some out. The data hold under 70,000 clones, with approximately 82% observed a single time. These data belong to a study of cytomegalovirus exposure and HLA in healthy donors. V dropped 6 bases and J dropped 5; count of bases not matched to a gene: 6. This CDR3 region has 13 residues. Germline V gene data show CDR1 as SNHLY and CDR2 as FYNNEI. The clonotype comes from a man aged 45 to 65 in good health and CMV-seronegative. The sample comprised PBMCs. This chain connects TRBV2 to TRBJ2-5, with TRBD2 matching 7 bases. Here the CDR3 reads CASRWTSGETQYF. The CDR3 region has the DNA TGTGCCAGCAGATGGACTAGTGGGGAGACCCAGTACTTC.